This T cell receptor (beta chain) was retrieved from a study of T cell repertoires in cytomegalovirus infection (dated by TCRdb to about 2019). For the wider study: Because public TCR beta signatures pointed to carriage of CMV infection together with the matching HLA type, the HLA type of each donor mattered for the analysis. General conclusions and limits of the study: The ex vivo response was dominated by HLA-C-restricted CMV-specific TCR beta clonotypes, which also provided the single most frequent clonotype in two of eight donors. Cumulative frequency of public TCR beta family members discriminated carriers of CMV infection plus the relevant HLA type in this cohort and an independent roughly 350-donor cohort.

Between the V and J ends, shortened by 6 bases and 7 bases respectively, the junction contains 19 bases. Spanning cysteine to phenylalanine, the CDR3 consists of 15 amino acids. Only the CDR3 part of the read is kept: 45 bases, read in frame from the first base. CDR1 and CDR2, looked up from the germline V gene, are MNHNS and SASEGT. Sequencer: Illumina HiSeq 1500. TCRdb's own reprocessing of the public reads used fastp at Q25 and MiXCR and kept productive beta chains. Rows merge per CDR3 protein into single entries with the most common DNA and genes. The sample table lists 400,000 or so distinct CDR3 sequences, less than 20% of them with a count of one. 7.5% to 9% of the sample goes to the ten largest clones. This clonotype was observed many times. The specificity of this receptor is unknown. Per-nucleotide qualities are absent, and no much larger clonotype sits a single base away.

The clonotype comes from a human donor in good health (CMV status not recorded). Some clones in this sample may be carry-over from other donors' samples. Sequencing used PBMCs. The chain uses TRBV6-1 and TRBJ2-1; no confident D gene assignment can be made. CDR3 reads: CASRPTVVLRNEQFF. The base sequence is TGTGCCAGCAGACCTACAGTAGTTCTGAGGAATGAGCAGTTCTTC.